A single sample is the source of the 17 T cell receptor beta chains below, sequenced in a study of cytomegalovirus exposure and HLA in healthy donors. PCR employed 60 Vbeta and 13 Jbeta primers. Generated by immunoSEQ multiplex PCR, the TCRdb table keeps only in-frame clones and is missing some. The sample records approximately 110,000 clones, about 80% being singletons. The sample consisted of PBMCs. The receptors shown here come from a woman in her 50s in good health and CMV-seropositive.

The count of this clone is one. The gene calls are TRBV5-1 and TRBJ2-3; 11 bases match TRBD2. Unmatched junction bases numbered 5, after V lost 3 bases and J lost 2 bases. The CDR3 is made up of 16 amino acids. The germline gives CDR1 SGHRS, CDR2 YFSETQ. CDR3 DNA: TGCGCCAGCAGCTCGGGGACTAGCGGCTACACAGATACGCAGTATTTT. Residues: CASSSGTSGYTDTQYF.

This chain joins TRBV6-5 and TRBJ1-1; tentative D call: TRBD1 (5 bases). The germline V gene encodes CDR1 MNHEY and CDR2 SVGAGI. The V and J ends lost 6 bases and 9 bases respectively, with 23 bases between them. The CDR3 consists of 15 residues. The DNA of the CDR3 is TGTGCCAGCAGCCCCCATCGGCGGGGTGGGGCCCAAGCTTTCTTT. This gives the protein CASSPHRRGGAQAFF.

As for this clone: The sample holds other DNA sequences that translate to the same CDR3. This chain connects TRBV5-1 to TRBJ2-3; 9 positions match TRBD1. Germline V gene sequence: CDR1 SGHRS, CDR2 YFSETQ. V trimming: 2 bases; J trimming: 6 bases; junction bases outside the gene matches: 7. The CDR3 has 15 residues. The CDR3 reads CASSFTGGPTDTQYF. CDR3 bases: TGCGCCAGCAGCTTTACAGGGGGCCCCACGGATACGCAGTATTTT.

The rearrangement links TRBV29-1 to TRBJ2-7; D is ambiguous. Trimming took off 6 bases at V and 0 bases at J, with 15 bases between the two ends. The CDR3 is made up of 14 amino acids. Germline V gives CDR1 SQVTM, CDR2 ANQGSEA. CDR3 sequence: CSVLLAAASYEQYF. Written as DNA, the CDR3 is TGCAGCGTCCTCCTTGCGGCTGCCTCCTACGAGCAGTACTTC.

The chain has TRBV5-1 and TRBJ2-5; 8 bases map to TRBD1. The J segment lost 5 bases and the V segment lost 3 bases, leaving 6 bases of the junction unmatched. The CDR3 runs 14 residues. CDR1 SGHRS and CDR2 YFSETQ come from the germline V gene. Here the CDR3 DNA reads TGCGCCAGCAGCTCCGGACAGGGCCGTGAGACCCAGTACTTC. Translating gives CASSSGQGRETQYF.

V gene TRBV10-3 combines with J gene TRBJ2-1, with D tentatively TRBD1 (5 bases). This CDR3 has 14 residues. Germline V CDR1 and CDR2: ENHRY, SYGVKD. V was cut by 0 bases and J by 8 bases, with 11 bases left in between. The chain's CDR3 is CAISESQGGYEQFF. Here the CDR3 DNA reads TGTGCCATCAGTGAGTCGCAGGGTGGCTATGAGCAGTTCTTC.

This clone has only a few counts. The DNA of the CDR3 is TGTGCCAGTAGTATTCGGGATGAGCAGTTCTTC. It is translated as CASSIRDEQFF. V usage is TRBV19 and J usage is TRBJ2-1, with D uncertain. CDR3 length equals 11 residues. Germline V gene sequence: CDR1 LNHDA, CDR2 SQIVND (reference sequence). V lost 3 bases and J 8 bases, leaving 5 bases between the germline ends.

The chain links TRBV5-4 to TRBJ2-7; possibly TRBD1 for D (6 bases). Germline lookup yields CDR1 SGHNT and CDR2 YYREEE (reference sequence). V was clipped by 1 base and J by 2 bases, with 10 bases between them. CDR3 length: 14 residues. The CDR3 sequence is CASSLTGRTYEQYF. The CDR3 DNA sequence: TGTGCCAGCAGCTTGACAGGGCGAACCTACGAGCAGTACTTC.

This clone appeared a few times. The gene calls are TRBV6-5 and TRBJ2-2, with TRBD1 matching 8 bases. Unmatched junction bases numbered 4, after V lost 4 bases and J lost 3 bases. Germline loops: CDR1 MNHEY, CDR2 SVGAGI. This CDR3 has 15 residues. The CDR3 nucleotides are TGTGCCAGCAGTTCCCACAGGGGGTACACCGGGGAGCTGTTTTTT. This gives the protein CASSSHRGYTGELFF.

The CDR3 is CASQKTALPYEQYF. The CDR3 DNA is TGTGCCAGCCAAAAGACAGCCCTCCCCTACGAGCAGTACTTC. This rearrangement joins TRBV9 to TRBJ2-7; possibly TRBD1 for D (5 bases). Trimming shortened V by 7 bases and J by 2 bases, and 16 bases separated the two germline ends. Germline lookup yields CDR1 SGDLS and CDR2 YYNGEE. The CDR3 has 14 residues.

The V gene is TRBV4-2, the J gene TRBJ2-1, with a weak D call TRBD1 (6 bases). The V gene lost 0 bases and the J gene lost 6 bases, with 15 bases spanning the gap. The CDR3 is made up of 16 amino acids. CDR1 and CDR2 from the germline V gene are LGHNA and YNFKEQ. CDR3 sequence reads: CASSQEGRGRGNEQFF. CDR3 nucleotides: TGTGCCAGCAGCCAAGAAGGCAGGGGTCGGGGCAATGAGCAGTTCTTC.

The chain employs TRBV18 and TRBJ2-5; TRBD1 agrees at 7 bases. Matching the DNA end better, TRBJ2-7 makes the J call doubtful. The CDR3 sequence is 15 residues long. Germline V gene data show CDR1 as KGHSH and CDR2 as LQKENI. CDR3 region: CASSLTLTGLDEQYF. CDR3 coding DNA: TGTGCCAGCTCACTAACCTTGACAGGGCTTGACGAGCAGTACTTC.

The chain has TRBV7-2 and TRBJ2-7; TRBD2 agrees at 7 bases. V was clipped by 1 base and J by 2 bases; unmatched bases: 2. Germline values: CDR1 SGHTA, CDR2 FQGNSA. This CDR3 comprises 14 residues. The CDR3 nucleotides are TGTGCCAGCAGCTTAGACGCGGGGGCCTACGAGCAGTACTTC. Amino acids: CASSLDAGAYEQYF.

The chain couples TRBV10-3 to TRBJ2-7, with D perhaps matching TRBD1 (6 bases). V shed 11 bases and J shed 6 bases, with 23 bases lying between them. This CDR3 has 14 amino acids. From germline, CDR1 is ENHRY and CDR2 SYGVKD. CDR3 in amino acids: CAPPLGHRAGEQYF. The CDR3 coding sequence is TGTGCCCCCCCCTTGGGCCACAGGGCAGGCGAGCAGTACTTC.

This chain links TRBV10-3 with TRBJ2-7, with 7 bases matching TRBD1. The CDR3 is made up of 17 amino acids. Germline V gives CDR1 ENHRY, CDR2 SYGVKD. The ends lost 8 bases at V and 2 bases at J; junction bases unmatched: 18. CDR3 sequence reads: CAIQASHPGQDAYEQYF. The DNA for the CDR3 is TGTGCCATCCAAGCGTCGCATCCCGGACAGGACGCCTACGAGCAGTACTTC.

This sequence joins TRBV4-3 and TRBJ2-7, with 7 bases aligning to TRBD1. The CDR3 length is 14 residues. The J segment lost 4 bases and the V segment lost 4 bases, leaving 7 bases of the junction unmatched. The germline V gene encodes CDR1 LGHNA and CDR2 YSLEER. CDR3 amino acids: CASSRNDREYEQYF. The CDR3 DNA reads TGCGCCAGCAGCCGGAACGACAGGGAGTACGAGCAGTACTTC.

V gene TRBV25-1 combines with J gene TRBJ1-2; weak D call: TRBD1 (6 bases). The CDR3 length is 12 residues. The germline V and J ends were trimmed by 3 bases and 9 bases, with 11 bases remaining between them. The germline CDR1 and CDR2 sequences are MGHDK and SYGVNS. The CDR3 bases are TGTGCCAGCAGTGACCCGACAGGTCGCTACACCTTC. Protein product: CASSDPTGRYTF.